The present T cell receptor (beta chain) was sequenced within a study of early T cells in non-severe SARS-CoV-2 infection. In the study overall: Chains from this unsorted whole-blood bulk RNA could not be paired.

V shed 3 bases and J shed 4 bases, with 7 bases lying between them. The CDR3 runs 12 residues. Germline assignment: CDR1 LGHDT and CDR2 YNNKEL (reference sequence). In its sample, this clonotype was seen many times. The antigen remains unidentified. Individual cDNA molecules received unique molecular identifiers. Using its own MiXCR run on the 5' RACE reads, TCRdb lists one record per CDR3 protein. The sample shows tens of thousands of distinct CDR3 sequences, over 9.5% of them seen only once. Study-level results: Missing private and CD4 specificities, VDJdb matching favored anti-spike CD8 responses.

The sequence was obtained from an adult who was a healthcare worker with PCR-confirmed SARS-CoV-2 infection or an uninfected control (not recorded which). This specimen consisted of whole blood, obtained at baseline. This chain links TRBV3-1 with TRBJ2-7; D unclear. In DNA form, the CDR3 reads TGTGCCAGCAGCCATCTGGATTACGAGCAGTACTTC. It is translated as CASSHLDYEQYF.